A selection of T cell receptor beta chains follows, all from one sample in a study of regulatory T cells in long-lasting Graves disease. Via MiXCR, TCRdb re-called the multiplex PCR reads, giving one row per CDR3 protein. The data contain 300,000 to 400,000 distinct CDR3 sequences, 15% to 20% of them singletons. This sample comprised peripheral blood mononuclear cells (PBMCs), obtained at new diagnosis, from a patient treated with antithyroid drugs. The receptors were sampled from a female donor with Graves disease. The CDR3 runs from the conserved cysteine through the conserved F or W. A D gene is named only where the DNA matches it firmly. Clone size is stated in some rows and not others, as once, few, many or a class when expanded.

cdr3_aa: CASGTSGYYEQYF
cdr3_nt: TGTGCCAGCGGGACTAGCGGATACTACGAGCAGTACTTC
d_call: TRBD2
j_call: TRBJ2-7
clone_size: many
v_call: TRBV7-2

cdr3_aa: CASSPRDRGPEQYF
cdr3_nt: TGTGCCAGCAGTCCCCGGGACAGGGGGCCCGAGCAGTACTTC
d_call: TRBD1
j_call: TRBJ2-7
clone_size: many
v_call: TRBV6-1

cdr3_aa: CASSSISGRVVTDTQYF
cdr3_nt: TGTGCCAGCAGCTCGATTAGCGGGAGAGTGGTTACAGATACGCAGTATTTT
d_call: TRBD2
j_call: TRBJ2-3
clone_size: -
v_call: TRBV7-2

cdr3_aa: CASSSLTRETQYF
cdr3_nt: TGCGCCAGCAGCTCCTTGACTAGGGAGACCCAGTACTTC
d_call: -
j_call: TRBJ2-5
clone_size: many
v_call: TRBV5-1

cdr3_aa: CASNKLAGGTGELFF
cdr3_nt: TGTGCCAGCAACAAACTAGCGGGTGGGACCGGGGAGCTGTTTTTT
d_call: TRBD2
j_call: TRBJ2-2
clone_size: many
v_call: TRBV6-1

cdr3_aa: CASSQGREDTEAFF
cdr3_nt: TGTGCCAGTAGCCAGGGGAGGGAAGACACTGAAGCTTTCTTT
d_call: -
j_call: TRBJ1-1
clone_size: -
v_call: TRBV19

cdr3_aa: CASSLGQRETQYF
cdr3_nt: TGTGCCAGCAGCTTGGGACAGCGAGAGACCCAGTACTTC
d_call: TRBD1
j_call: TRBJ2-5
clone_size: few
v_call: TRBV27

cdr3_aa: CASSLTTMNTGELFF
cdr3_nt: TGCGCCAGCAGCTTGACGACTATGAACACCGGGGAGCTGTTTTTT
d_call: -
j_call: TRBJ2-2
clone_size: -
v_call: TRBV5-1

cdr3_aa: CASSPGPGQRTSDSNQPQHF
cdr3_nt: TGTGCCAGCAGTCCTGGCCCGGGACAGAGAACTTCGGATAGCAATCAGCCCCAGCATTTT
d_call: TRBD1
j_call: TRBJ1-5
clone_size: -
v_call: TRBV12-3/TRBV12-4

cdr3_aa: CAISEGTSGLVDEQFF
cdr3_nt: TGTGCCATCAGTGAGGGGACTAGCGGCCTGGTAGATGAGCAGTTCTTC
d_call: TRBD2
j_call: TRBJ2-1
clone_size: many
v_call: TRBV10-3

cdr3_aa: CASSPLAKVHNEQFF
cdr3_nt: TGTGCCAGCTCACCACTGGCCAAAGTCCACAATGAGCAGTTCTTC
d_call: -
j_call: TRBJ2-1
clone_size: -
v_call: TRBV18

cdr3_aa: CASRGLRLDNEQFF
cdr3_nt: TGTGCCAGCCGGGGACTGCGGTTAGACAATGAGCAGTTCTTC
d_call: -
j_call: TRBJ2-1
clone_size: many
v_call: TRBV12-3/TRBV12-4

cdr3_aa: CASSLKGAPTDTQYF
cdr3_nt: TGTGCCAGCAGCTTGAAGGGGGCCCCCACAGATACGCAGTATTTT
d_call: TRBD1
j_call: TRBJ2-3
clone_size: many
v_call: TRBV7-9

cdr3_aa: CSVVENEKLFF
cdr3_nt: TGCAGCGTTGTCGAGAATGAAAAACTGTTTTTT
d_call: -
j_call: TRBJ1-4
clone_size: many
v_call: TRBV29-1

cdr3_aa: CASSLVELPGNEQFF
cdr3_nt: TGTGCCAGCAGCTTAGTTGAGCTCCCCGGGAATGAGCAGTTCTTC
d_call: -
j_call: TRBJ2-1
clone_size: few
v_call: TRBV7-9

cdr3_aa: CASSWMTGGVDTQYF
cdr3_nt: TGCGCCAGCAGCTGGATGACAGGGGGGGTAGATACGCAGTATTTT
d_call: TRBD1
j_call: TRBJ2-3
clone_size: few
v_call: TRBV5-1

cdr3_aa: CASVRGNTEAFF
cdr3_nt: TGTGCCAGCGTGAGAGGCAACACTGAAGCTTTCTTT
d_call: -
j_call: TRBJ1-1
clone_size: few
v_call: TRBV6-1

cdr3_aa: CASSRQGTTNNYGYTF
cdr3_nt: TGCGCCAGCAGTCGACAGGGGACCACTAATAACTATGGCTACACCTTC
d_call: TRBD1
j_call: TRBJ1-2
clone_size: -
v_call: TRBV5-1

cdr3_aa: CASSAAGTGTGTQYF
cdr3_nt: TGTGCCAGCAGTGCCGCCGGGACAGGGACGGGGACCCAGTACTTC
d_call: TRBD1
j_call: TRBJ2-5
clone_size: many
v_call: TRBV27

cdr3_aa: CASSQVLGRQETQYF
cdr3_nt: TGTGCCAGCAGCCAAGTCTTGGGGCGGCAAGAGACCCAGTACTTC
d_call: -
j_call: TRBJ2-5
clone_size: many
v_call: TRBV3-1

cdr3_aa: CASVLAGGPTDTQYF
cdr3_nt: TGTGCCAGCGTACTAGCGGGAGGGCCCACAGATACGCAGTATTTT
d_call: TRBD2
j_call: TRBJ2-3
clone_size: -
v_call: TRBV7-9

cdr3_aa: CASSYGYRGAYEQYF
cdr3_nt: TGCGCCAGCAGCTACGGATATCGGGGGGCCTACGAGCAGTACTTC
d_call: TRBD2
j_call: TRBJ2-7
clone_size: -
v_call: TRBV5-1

cdr3_aa: CSASSAAGTYSSYEQYF
cdr3_nt: TGCAGTGCTAGTTCTGCGGCTGGGACATATTCTTCCTACGAGCAGTACTTC
d_call: -
j_call: TRBJ2-7
clone_size: -
v_call: TRBV20-1

cdr3_aa: CASTLRRGIRDTEAFF
cdr3_nt: TGTGCCAGCACCCTCCGGAGGGGGATAAGGGACACTGAAGCTTTCTTT
d_call: -
j_call: TRBJ1-1
clone_size: many
v_call: TRBV5-6